The T cell receptor (beta chain) under discussion was sequenced for a study of tumor-infiltrating lymphocytes in primary liver carcinoma. Findings and limits, study-wide: When set against blood, tumors had a significantly higher top-250-clone fraction (p = 0.039).

Co-extraction yielded RNA and DNA from around 18-30 mg of unsorted bulk tissue. Every tumor sample analyzed contained over 75% viable tumor cells. This clonotype was counted at least ten times. Its antigen is currently unknown. TCR beta cDNA was prepared out of about 510 ng total RNA by means of a constant-region primer. Slightly modified ARM-PCR served as the procedure for the TCR beta libraries. These libraries came from three rounds of nested multiplex PCR. Each of the first two PCR rounds ran approximately 11 cycles with TRBV1-TRBV30 forward and C-beta reverse primers. One entry per CDR3 protein, called by TCRdb with MiXCR from the multiplex PCR reads. The table shows approximately 47,000 distinct CDR3 sequences, with about 68% occurring only once. CDR1 is SGHTA, CDR2 FQGTGA, per germline. The CDR3 contains 15 residues. Germline trimming cut 4 bases from V and 5 bases from J; bases unmatched to any gene: 5.

The chain has TRBV7-3 and TRBJ1-6; 7 nucleotides line up with TRBD1. This receptor was identified in a man aged 35 to 55 with primary liver carcinoma and hepatitis B virus infection. Material: liver tumor tissue from sampling region 3. Subset of the sample: tumor region T3, left-lateral pole. The CDR3 is CASSSTGFDNSPLHF. CDR3 nucleotide sequence: TGTGCCAGCAGCTCGACAGGGTTCGATAATTCACCCCTCCACTTT.